This T cell receptor beta chain was found in a study of blood T cell repertoires in COVID-19. V was clipped by 3 bases and J by 4 bases; unmatched bases: 6. Germline CDR1 is SEHNR and CDR2 is FQNEAQ (reference sequence). The length of the CDR3 is 15 residues. Profiling relied on immunoSEQ multiplex PCR, and the TCRdb table lists in-frame clones only, not all of them. The table lists around 62,000 clones, roughly 85% of them singletons, with roughly 25% in the top ten. This clonotype originated in a man in his fifties with acute or convalescent COVID-19. Material: peripheral blood. The gene calls are TRBV7-9 and TRBJ2-5; 9 positions agree with TRBD2. Here the CDR3 reads CASSLRGGASETQYF. The CDR3 region has the DNA TGTGCCAGCAGCTTGCGCGGGGGGGCCTCAGAGACCCAGTACTTC.